The rows below give T cell receptor beta chains drawn from one sample of a study of T cell responses to AZD1222 COVID-19 vaccine. The method was immunoSEQ multiplex PCR; TCRdb's version includes in-frame clones alone and lacks a portion of them. Of about 120,000 clones listed, approximately 86% are singletons. Sequenced here: peripheral blood, sampled 28 days after the second AZD1222 dose. The source of these receptors is an adult who received the AZD1222 COVID-19 vaccine. Each CDR3 is given with its conserved first and last residue. The D gene is left open where the match is weak. Clone size is stated in some rows and not others, as once, few, many or a class when expanded.

V	size	J	D	DNA	CDR3
TRBV3-1/TRBV3-2	.	TRBJ2-1	TRBD2	TGTGCCAGCAGCCGATACAGCGGGGGGGCTTACAATGAGCAGTTCTTC	CASSRYSGGAYNEQFF
TRBV9	.	TRBJ2-7	TRBD1	TGTGCCAGCGGTCGGACAGGGGACACTCCCGAGCAGTACTTC	CASGRTGDTPEQYF
TRBV7-2	.	TRBJ1-6	.	TGTGCCAGCAGCATACAGTCGGGTCGAGCGAATTCACCCCTCCACTTT	CASSIQSGRANSPLHF
TRBV5-1	.	TRBJ1-6	TRBD1	TGCGCCAGCAGCTTGGGTGGCGGTTGGGACAGTAATAATTCACCCCTCCACTTT	CASSLGGGWDSNNSPLHF
TRBV7-9	.	TRBJ1-1	.	TGTGCCAGCAGCTTAGATCAGGCCGCGGGTCCTGAAGCTTTCTTT	CASSLDQAAGPEAFF
TRBV19	.	TRBJ1-5	TRBD1	TGTGCCAGTAGTATTGGGGACAGGAGAGGCAATCAGCCCCAGCATTTT	CASSIGDRRGNQPQHF
TRBV7-2	.	TRBJ1-1	.	TGTGCCAGCAGCTTAGAGGGACGGCCCACTGAAGCTTTCTTT	CASSLEGRPTEAFF
TRBV7-2	once	TRBJ1-2	TRBD1	TGTGCCAGCAGCCCCTCCGCGGCAGGGGGCTATGGCTACACCTTC	CASSPSAAGGYGYTF
TRBV4-2	.	TRBJ1-1	TRBD1	TGTGCCAGCAGCCAGAGCAAGGGGGCAATACTCGCTGAAGCTTTCTTT	CASSQSKGAILAEAFF
TRBV7-9	.	TRBJ2-7	TRBD1	TGTGCCAGCAGCTTGCCGGGACAGAGGTACGAGCAGTACTTC	CASSLPGQRYEQYF
TRBV4-3	.	TRBJ2-7	TRBD1	TGCGCCAGCAGCCAAGTGGGGACAGGGAACGACGAGCAGTACTTC	CASSQVGTGNDEQYF
TRBV27	.	TRBJ1-2	.	TGTGCCAGCAGTTTACGGGCTGGGCAGGGAGTCTATGGCTACACCTTC	CASSLRAGQGVYGYTF
TRBV7-2	.	TRBJ2-5	.	TGTGCCAGCAGCTTAGCGATCGGGCCCAGGGAGACCCAGTACTTC	CASSLAIGPRETQYF
TRBV18	.	TRBJ1-1	TRBD1	TGTGCCAGCTCGCCCGGACAGGATTACACTGAAGCTTTCTTT	CASSPGQDYTEAFF
TRBV7-3	.	TRBJ1-4	.	TGTGCCAGCAGCGGGGCAGGATGGGGTGAAAAACTGTTTTTT	CASSGAGWGEKLFF
TRBV7-2	.	TRBJ1-4	.	TGTGCCAGCAGCTTATCTGCCCGGGGGTTAGGAGAAAAACTGTTTTTT	CASSLSARGLGEKLFF
TRBV6-1	.	TRBJ1-5	.	TGTGCCAGCAGTGAATGGGCAGGGGATCAGCCCCAGCATTTT	CASSEWAGDQPQHF
TRBV15	few	TRBJ1-4	.	TGTGCCACCAGCAGATCGGGGGAGGAACTGTTTTTT	CATSRSGEELFF
TRBV5-4	.	TRBJ1-4	.	TGTGCCAGCAGTGGGGGGGCAACTAATGAAAAACTGTTTTTT	CASSGGATNEKLFF
TRBV2	once	TRBJ2-7	TRBD1	TGTGCCAGCAGTGACGCCCCACAGGGGTCAAAGCAGTACTTC	CASSDAPQGSKQYF
TRBV19	.	TRBJ1-4	.	TGTGCCAGTACAGAGACGGTTGCAACTAATGAAAAACTGTTTTTT	CASTETVATNEKLFF
TRBV6-5	few	TRBJ2-7	TRBD2	TGTGCCAGCAGGAGACTAGCGGGAGCCCACGAGCAGTACTTC	CASRRLAGAHEQYF
TRBV9	.	TRBJ1-6	.	TGTGCCAGCAGCCCCCGGGGAACAGGTTTGAATTCACCCCTCCACTTT	CASSPRGTGLNSPLHF
TRBV24-1	.	TRBJ1-2	.	TGTGCCACCAGTGATAGGACCTCTCTCTATGGCTACACCTTC	CATSDRTSLYGYTF